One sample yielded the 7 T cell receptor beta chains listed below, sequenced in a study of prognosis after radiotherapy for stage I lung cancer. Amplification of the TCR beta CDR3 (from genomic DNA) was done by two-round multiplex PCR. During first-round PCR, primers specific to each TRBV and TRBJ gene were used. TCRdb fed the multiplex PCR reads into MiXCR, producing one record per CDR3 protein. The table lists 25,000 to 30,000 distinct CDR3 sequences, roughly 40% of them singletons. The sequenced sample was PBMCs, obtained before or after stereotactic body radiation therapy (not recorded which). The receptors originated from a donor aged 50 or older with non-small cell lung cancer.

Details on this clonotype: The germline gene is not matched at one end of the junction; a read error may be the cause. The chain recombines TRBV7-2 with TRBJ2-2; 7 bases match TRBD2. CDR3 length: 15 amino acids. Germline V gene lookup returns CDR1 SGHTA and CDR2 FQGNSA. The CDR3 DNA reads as TGTGCCAGCATCTTAAGACTAGCTAATACCGGGGAGCTGTTTTTT. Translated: CASILRLANTGELFF. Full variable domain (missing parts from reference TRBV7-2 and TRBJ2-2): GAGVSQSPSNKVTEKGKDVELRCDPISGHTALYWYRQSLGQGLEFLIYFQGNSAPDKSGLPSDRFSAERTGGSVSTLTIQRTQQEDSAVYLCASILRLANTGELFFGEGSRLTVL.

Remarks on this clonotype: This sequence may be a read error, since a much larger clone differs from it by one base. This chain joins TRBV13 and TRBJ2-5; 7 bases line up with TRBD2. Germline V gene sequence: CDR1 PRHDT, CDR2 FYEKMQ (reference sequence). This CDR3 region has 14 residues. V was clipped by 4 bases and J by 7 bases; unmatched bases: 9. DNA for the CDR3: TGTGCCAGCAGCTCAGCGGGAACCGTGGGGACCCAGTACTTC. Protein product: CASSSAGTVGTQYF.

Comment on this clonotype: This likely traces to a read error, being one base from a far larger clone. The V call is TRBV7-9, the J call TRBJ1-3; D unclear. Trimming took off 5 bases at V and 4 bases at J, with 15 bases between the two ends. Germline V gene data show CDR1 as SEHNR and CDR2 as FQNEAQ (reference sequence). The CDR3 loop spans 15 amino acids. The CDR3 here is CASSPVVVSGNTIYF. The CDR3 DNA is TGTGCCAGCAGCCCAGTTGTGGTATCCGGAAACACCATATATTTT.

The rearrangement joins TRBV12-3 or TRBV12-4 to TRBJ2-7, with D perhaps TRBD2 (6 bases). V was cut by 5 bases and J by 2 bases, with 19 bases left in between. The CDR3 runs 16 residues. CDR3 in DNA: TGTGCCAGCAGTCCGTCGTCGGGGGAAGCCACCTACGAGCAGTACTTC. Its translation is CASSPSSGEATYEQYF.

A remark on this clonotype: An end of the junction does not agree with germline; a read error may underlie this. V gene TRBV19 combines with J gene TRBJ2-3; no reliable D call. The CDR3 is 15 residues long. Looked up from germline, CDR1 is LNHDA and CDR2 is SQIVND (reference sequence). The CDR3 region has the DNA TGTGCCAGTAGTATGACCGGCACAGACACAGATACGCATTATTTT. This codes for CASSMTGTDTDTHYF.

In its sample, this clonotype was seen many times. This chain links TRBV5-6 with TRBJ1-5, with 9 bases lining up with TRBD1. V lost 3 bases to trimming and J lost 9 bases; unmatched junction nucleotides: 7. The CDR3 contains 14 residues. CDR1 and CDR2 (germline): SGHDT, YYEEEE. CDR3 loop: CASSSQGAWGPQHF. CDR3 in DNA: TGTGCCAGCAGCTCACAGGGGGCTTGGGGGCCCCAGCATTTT.

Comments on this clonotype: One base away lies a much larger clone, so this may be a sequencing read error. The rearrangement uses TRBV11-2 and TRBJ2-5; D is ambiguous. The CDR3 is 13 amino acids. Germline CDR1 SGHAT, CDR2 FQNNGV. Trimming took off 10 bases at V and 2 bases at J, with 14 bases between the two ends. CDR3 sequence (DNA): TGTGCCACTACAGACATCCCTCAAGAGACCCAGTACTTC. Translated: CATTDIPQETQYF.